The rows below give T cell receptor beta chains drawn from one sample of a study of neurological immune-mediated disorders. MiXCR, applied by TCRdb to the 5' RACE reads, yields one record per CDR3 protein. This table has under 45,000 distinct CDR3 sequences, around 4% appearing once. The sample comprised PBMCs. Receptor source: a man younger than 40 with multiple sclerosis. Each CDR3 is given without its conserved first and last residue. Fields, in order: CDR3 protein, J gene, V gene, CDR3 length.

ASSQRQGAQETQY TRBJ2-5 TRBV7-2 13
SVFTGAGANVLT TRBJ2-6 TRBV29-1 12
ASSLAGTRKETQY TRBJ2-5 TRBV5-1 13
ASSPTEEGNIQY TRBJ2-4 TRBV6-2/TRBV6-3 12
ASSPPDLDGEQF TRBJ2-1 TRBV14 12
ASSVGTGTKGGYT TRBJ1-2 TRBV9 13
ASSWGQGVTGELF TRBJ2-2 TRBV6-6 13
ASSYKSQGYEQY TRBJ2-7 TRBV6-6 12
SVRQSYEQY TRBJ2-7 TRBV29-1 9
SAPSSSGRSSYNEQF TRBJ2-1 TRBV20-1 15